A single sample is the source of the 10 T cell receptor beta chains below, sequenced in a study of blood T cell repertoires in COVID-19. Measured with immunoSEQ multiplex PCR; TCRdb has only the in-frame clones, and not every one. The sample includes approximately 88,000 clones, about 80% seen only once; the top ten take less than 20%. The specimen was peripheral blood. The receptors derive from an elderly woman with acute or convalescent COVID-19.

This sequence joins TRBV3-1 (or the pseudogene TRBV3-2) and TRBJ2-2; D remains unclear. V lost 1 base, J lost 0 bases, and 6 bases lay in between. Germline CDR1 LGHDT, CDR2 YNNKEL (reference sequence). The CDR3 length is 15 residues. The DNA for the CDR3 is TGTGCCAGCAGCCAAGGTCCGGCGAACACCGGGGAGCTGTTTTTT. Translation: CASSQGPANTGELFF.

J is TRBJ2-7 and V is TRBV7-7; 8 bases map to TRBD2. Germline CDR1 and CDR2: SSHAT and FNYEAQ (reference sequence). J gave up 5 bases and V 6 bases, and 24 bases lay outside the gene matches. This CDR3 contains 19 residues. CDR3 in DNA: TGTGCCAGCAGACCCGACGGGAGGGTTCTCAGGGCACTTACGAACGAGCAGTACTTC. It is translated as CASRPDGRVLRALTNEQYF.

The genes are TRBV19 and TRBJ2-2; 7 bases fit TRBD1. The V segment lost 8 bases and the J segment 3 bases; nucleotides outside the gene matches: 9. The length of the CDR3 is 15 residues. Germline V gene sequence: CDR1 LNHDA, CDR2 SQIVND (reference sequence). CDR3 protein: CASQRGQPYTGELFF. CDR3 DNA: TGTGCCAGTCAAAGGGGACAGCCCTACACCGGGGAGCTGTTTTTT.

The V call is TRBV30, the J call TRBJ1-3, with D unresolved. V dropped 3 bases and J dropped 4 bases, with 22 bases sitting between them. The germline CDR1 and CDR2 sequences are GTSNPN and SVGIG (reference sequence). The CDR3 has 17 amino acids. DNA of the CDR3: TGTGCCTGGAGCCCCTTCCTGTATCGGGGTTTGGGAAACACCATATATTTT. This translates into CAWSPFLYRGLGNTIYF.

Here the CDR3 reads CASSDSFFNYGYTF. The CDR3 DNA reads TGTGCCAGTAGCGACAGTTTCTTTAACTATGGCTACACCTTC. This chain joins TRBV19 and TRBJ1-2; tentative D call: TRBD1 (5 bases). Looked up from germline, CDR1 is LNHDA and CDR2 is SQIVND (reference sequence). The CDR3 runs to 14 residues. V lost 6 bases and J 1 base, leaving 12 bases between the germline ends.

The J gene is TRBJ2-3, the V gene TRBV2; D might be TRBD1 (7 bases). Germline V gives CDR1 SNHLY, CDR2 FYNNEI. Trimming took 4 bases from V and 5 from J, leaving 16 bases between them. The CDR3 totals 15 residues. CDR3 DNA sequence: TGTGCCAGCAGTGTTGCGACAGGGCGGGGAGATACGCAGTATTTT. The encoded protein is CASSVATGRGDTQYF.

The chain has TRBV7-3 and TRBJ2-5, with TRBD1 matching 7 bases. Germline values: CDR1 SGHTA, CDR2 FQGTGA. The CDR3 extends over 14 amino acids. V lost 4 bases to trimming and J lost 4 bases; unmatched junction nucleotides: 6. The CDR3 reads CASSSDREGETQYF. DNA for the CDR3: TGTGCCAGCAGCTCCGACAGGGAAGGAGAGACCCAGTACTTC.

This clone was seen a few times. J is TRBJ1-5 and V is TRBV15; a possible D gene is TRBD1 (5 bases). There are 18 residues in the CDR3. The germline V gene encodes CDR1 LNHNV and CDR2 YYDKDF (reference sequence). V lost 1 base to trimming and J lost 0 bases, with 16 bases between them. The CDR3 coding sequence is TGTGCCACCAGCAGAGGGGGGAACTGGAGGGTTAGCAATCAGCCCCAGCATTTT. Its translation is CATSRGGNWRVSNQPQHF.

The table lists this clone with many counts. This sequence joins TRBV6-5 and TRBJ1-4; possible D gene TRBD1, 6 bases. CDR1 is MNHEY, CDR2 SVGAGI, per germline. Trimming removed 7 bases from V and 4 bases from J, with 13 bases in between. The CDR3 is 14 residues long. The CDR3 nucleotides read TGTGCCAGCAACGGGGGGCAGGTTAATGAAAAACTGTTTTTT. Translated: CASNGGQVNEKLFF.

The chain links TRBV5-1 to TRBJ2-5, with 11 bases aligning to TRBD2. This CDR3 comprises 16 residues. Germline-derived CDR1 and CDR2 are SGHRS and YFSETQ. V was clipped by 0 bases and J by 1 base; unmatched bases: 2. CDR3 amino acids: CASSLALAGAQETQYF. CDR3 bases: TGCGCCAGCAGCTTGGCACTAGCGGGGGCCCAAGAGACCCAGTACTTC.